A selection of T cell receptor beta chains follows, all from one sample in a study of blood T cell repertoires in COVID-19. Measured with immunoSEQ multiplex PCR; TCRdb has only the in-frame clones, and not every one. The repertoire includes about 110,000 clones, about 75% of them detected once, and 15% to 20% sits in the top ten. The material sequenced was peripheral blood. The receptors stem from a woman in her seventies with acute or convalescent COVID-19. Each CDR3 is given with its conserved first and last residue. The order of the fields is J gene, V gene, clone size, D gene, CDR3 DNA, CDR3 protein. A D gene is named only where the DNA matches it firmly. Expanded clones are given a class, and other clones once, few, many or no size at all.

TRBJ2-3 TRBV28 NA NA TGTGCCAGCAGTTTACAGGTAACGCGGTATTTT CASSLQVTRYF
TRBJ1-2 TRBV3-1/TRBV3-2 NA TRBD1 TGTGCCAGCAGCCAAGACCTCACAGGGGTTAGGGGCTATGGCTACACCTTC CASSQDLTGVRGYGYTF
TRBJ2-5 TRBV6-5 NA TRBD1 TGTGCCAGCGCCACTACAGGGGCCCAGACCCAGTACTTC CASATTGAQTQYF
TRBJ2-7 TRBV24-1 few TRBD1 TGTGCCACCAGCCTGGGACAGGGTTCCTACGAGCAGTACTTC CATSLGQGSYEQYF
TRBJ2-7 TRBV30 NA NA TGTGCCTGGGAAAGGGGTTACGAGCAGTACTTC CAWERGYEQYF
TRBJ2-7 TRBV5-1 few TRBD1 TGCGCCAGCAGACAGGGGGCGACCGAGCAGTACTTC CASRQGATEQYF
TRBJ2-3 TRBV29-1 NA TRBD2 TGCAGCGTTGAGATTAGCGGGGGGCCCTTAACGCAGTATTTT CSVEISGGPLTQYF
TRBJ2-5 TRBV5-1 NA TRBD1 TGCGCCAGCAGCTTGGTTCCGGGACAGTCCCAAGAGACCCAGTACTTC CASSLVPGQSQETQYF
TRBJ1-1 TRBV7-2 NA NA TGTGCCAGCACCTACATGACAGATTTCACTGAAGCTTTCTTT CASTYMTDFTEAFF
TRBJ2-2 TRBV27 NA TRBD1 TGTGCCAGCAGGTTGACAGGGGGAAACACCGGGGAGCTGTTTTTT CASRLTGGNTGELFF
TRBJ1-3 TRBV5-4 NA TRBD1 TGTGCCAGCAGTTCCGACAGGGCAAGTGGAAACACCATATATTTT CASSSDRASGNTIYF
TRBJ2-6 TRBV2 NA NA TGTGCCAGCAGTGGTGGAGCCCCCTCTGGGGCCAACGTCCTGACTTTC CASSGGAPSGANVLTF
TRBJ1-1 TRBV5-1 NA NA TGCGCCAGCAGCTCTCAGGGGTCCAACACTGAAGCTTTCTTT CASSSQGSNTEAFF
TRBJ2-7 TRBV18 few NA TGTGCCAGCTCACCAGTCGGCGGATCGGGCTACGAGCAGTACTTC CASSPVGGSGYEQYF
TRBJ2-7 TRBV25-1 NA TRBD1 TGTGCCAGCAGCCTGGGACAGCGAGCCTACGAGCAGTACTTC CASSLGQRAYEQYF
TRBJ2-1 TRBV30 once NA TGTGCCTGGAGTACTTACAATGAGCAGTTCTTC CAWSTYNEQFF
TRBJ1-1 TRBV27 NA NA TGTGCCAGCAGCCCGGAAGCCGACAACCCTGAAGCTTTCTTT CASSPEADNPEAFF
TRBJ1-1 TRBV5-1 NA TRBD1 TGCGCCAGCAGCCCCATGGGGACAGGGGGTTCCGGCACTGAAGCTTTCTTT CASSPMGTGGSGTEAFF
TRBJ2-7 TRBV6-5 NA TRBD2 TGTGCCAGCAGTCCCTCGGGGGGGGGAATGGTAAAGCAGTACTTC CASSPSGGGMVKQYF
TRBJ1-1 TRBV5-1 few TRBD1 TGCGCCAGCAGCTTGGACAGGGGGCGTACTGAAGCTTTCTTT CASSLDRGRTEAFF
TRBJ1-1 TRBV2 once NA TGTGCCAGCAGTGAAGACAGGCCCTCCGCTGTACAGGCTTTCTTT CASSEDRPSAVQAFF
TRBJ1-1 TRBV5-5 NA TRBD1 TGTGCCAGCAGCTTGGCCGGGACAGGGGGGAGAGCTTTCTTT CASSLAGTGGRAFF
TRBJ2-7 TRBV7-2 NA NA TGTGCCAGCAGCCCAGACAGACTCTACGAGCAGTACTTC CASSPDRLYEQYF
TRBJ2-3 TRBV29-1 few TRBD2 TGCAGCCTGACCACGGGAGGAGACAAGCAGTATTTT CSLTTGGDKQYF
TRBJ1-4 TRBV18 NA NA TGTGCCAGCTCACCAGCGGTGTGGAATGAAAAACTGTTTTTT CASSPAVWNEKLFF
TRBJ2-7 TRBV4-1 NA TRBD2 TGCGCCAGCAGCCAAGTCCGGGGGGTTGGCTACGAGCAGTACTTC CASSQVRGVGYEQYF
TRBJ2-3 TRBV6-1 few TRBD2 TGTGCCAGCAGTGAGAGGCGGGGGGCCACAGATACGCAGTATTTT CASSERRGATDTQYF
TRBJ1-6 TRBV10-3 NA NA TGTGCCATCAGAGAAGGCGGGGAAAATTCACCCCTCCACTTT CAIREGGENSPLHF
TRBJ1-6 TRBV4-1 once NA TGCGCCAGCAGCCAAGTAGGGTCAGGGAATTCACCCCTCCACTTT CASSQVGSGNSPLHF
TRBJ2-1 TRBV30 NA NA TGTGCCTGGAGCAGACGGTGGAACAGGGACGGTGAGCAGTTCTTC CAWSRRWNRDGEQFF
TRBJ1-2 TRBV19 few NA TGTGCCAGTAGTATTCGCGGGGGCGGCTACACCTTC CASSIRGGGYTF
TRBJ1-2 TRBV6-5 NA TRBD1 TGTGCCAGCAGGGAGCTACAGGGGAGGTGGGGCTACACCTTC CASRELQGRWGYTF
TRBJ1-2 TRBV4-3 NA NA TGCGCCAGCAGCCAAGATTTTGAGGCGGGCGGCTACACCTTC CASSQDFEAGGYTF
TRBJ1-2 TRBV3-1/TRBV3-2 few NA TGTGCCAGCAGCCAAGAGGACAGCAGACAGGTCGCGTTGGACTATGGCTACACCTTC CASSQEDSRQVALDYGYTF
TRBJ1-3 TRBV7-2 NA TRBD1 TGTGCCAGCAGCTCCCTAGGGACACAGGGGGACACCATATATTTT CASSSLGTQGDTIYF
TRBJ1-2 TRBV27 few NA TGTGCCAGCAGTTTAAACGGAGCGACCGGCTACACCTTC CASSLNGATGYTF
TRBJ1-2 TRBV6-4 NA NA TGTGCCAGCAGTGAGAGGCACCTCAACTATGGCTACACCTTC CASSERHLNYGYTF
TRBJ1-1 TRBV7-9 NA NA TGTGCCAGCAGCTTTCCGGGATTCACTGAAGCTTTCTTT CASSFPGFTEAFF
TRBJ1-6 TRBV4-3 NA NA TGCGCCAGCAGCCAAGATAAAGAGGGAGGGGCGTCCTATAATTCACCCCTCCACTTT CASSQDKEGGASYNSPLHF
TRBJ2-1 TRBV25-1 NA NA TGTGCCAGCAGTGAATGGACTGCGGACGGGGAGCAGTTCTTC CASSEWTADGEQFF
TRBJ1-4 TRBV5-8 NA NA TGTGCCAGCAGCTTGGCCGGTGTATCTGATGAAAAACTGTTTTTT CASSLAGVSDEKLFF
TRBJ1-4 TRBV5-1 NA TRBD1 TGCGCCAGCAGCCCACAAGGACAGGGATCAAATGAAAAACTGTTTTTT CASSPQGQGSNEKLFF
TRBJ2-7 TRBV30 NA TRBD1 TGTGCCTGGGCCCCGGGGACAGTCGAGCAGTACTTC CAWAPGTVEQYF
TRBJ2-2 TRBV6-6 NA NA TGTGCCAGCAGTAATCCAGGGACCGGGGAGCTGTTTTTT CASSNPGTGELFF
TRBJ1-6 TRBV6-5 NA TRBD1 TGTGCCAGCAGTTACGTGACAGGGGCGAGTAATTCACCCCTCCACTTT CASSYVTGASNSPLHF
TRBJ1-4 TRBV28 NA NA TGTGCCAGCAGCCCTCCCGGTCGGGGTAATGAAAAACTGTTTTTT CASSPPGRGNEKLFF
TRBJ1-5 TRBV6-5 few NA TGTGCCAGCAGCCCCGGGACTCATAGCAATCAGCCCCAGCATTTT CASSPGTHSNQPQHF
TRBJ2-5 TRBV5-1 NA TRBD2 TGCGCCAGCAGCCCTAGCGGGGGGGGACAAGAGACCCAGTACTTC CASSPSGGGQETQYF